This TCR beta chain was recorded in a study of regulatory T cells in long-lasting Graves disease. Study-wide points: Persistent Graves' patients had lower TCR diversity than newly diagnosed ones.

Noted time point: newly diagnosed GD, antithyroid drugs for less than 3 months. PBMC RNA was the source of the TCR library. Building the TCR beta libraries relied on iRepertoire HTBI primers, and CDR3 regions underwent Arm-PCR. Via MiXCR, TCRdb re-called the multiplex PCR reads, giving one row per CDR3 protein. The data contain 530,000 or so distinct CDR3 sequences, approximately 15% of them singletons. Looked up from germline, CDR1 is SQVTM and CDR2 is ANQGSEA. This CDR3 has 18 residues. V shed 1 base and J shed 0 bases, with 19 bases lying between them. A remark on this clonotype: The antigen remains unidentified.

These data were also reused for a study on T cells in Graves' hyperthyroidism and ophthalmopathy.

The source of this sequence is a man aged 25-45 years with Graves disease. The rearrangement joins TRBV29-1 to TRBJ2-4; D may correspond to TRBD1 or TRBD2 (6 bases each). Sample: peripheral blood mononuclear cells (PBMCs), taken at new diagnosis, from a patient treated with antithyroid drugs. DNA for the CDR3: TGCAGCGTTGAAGTGCTAGAGGGGGAGGTGATAGCCAAAAACATTCAGTACTTC. It yields the protein CSVEVLEGEVIAKNIQYF.